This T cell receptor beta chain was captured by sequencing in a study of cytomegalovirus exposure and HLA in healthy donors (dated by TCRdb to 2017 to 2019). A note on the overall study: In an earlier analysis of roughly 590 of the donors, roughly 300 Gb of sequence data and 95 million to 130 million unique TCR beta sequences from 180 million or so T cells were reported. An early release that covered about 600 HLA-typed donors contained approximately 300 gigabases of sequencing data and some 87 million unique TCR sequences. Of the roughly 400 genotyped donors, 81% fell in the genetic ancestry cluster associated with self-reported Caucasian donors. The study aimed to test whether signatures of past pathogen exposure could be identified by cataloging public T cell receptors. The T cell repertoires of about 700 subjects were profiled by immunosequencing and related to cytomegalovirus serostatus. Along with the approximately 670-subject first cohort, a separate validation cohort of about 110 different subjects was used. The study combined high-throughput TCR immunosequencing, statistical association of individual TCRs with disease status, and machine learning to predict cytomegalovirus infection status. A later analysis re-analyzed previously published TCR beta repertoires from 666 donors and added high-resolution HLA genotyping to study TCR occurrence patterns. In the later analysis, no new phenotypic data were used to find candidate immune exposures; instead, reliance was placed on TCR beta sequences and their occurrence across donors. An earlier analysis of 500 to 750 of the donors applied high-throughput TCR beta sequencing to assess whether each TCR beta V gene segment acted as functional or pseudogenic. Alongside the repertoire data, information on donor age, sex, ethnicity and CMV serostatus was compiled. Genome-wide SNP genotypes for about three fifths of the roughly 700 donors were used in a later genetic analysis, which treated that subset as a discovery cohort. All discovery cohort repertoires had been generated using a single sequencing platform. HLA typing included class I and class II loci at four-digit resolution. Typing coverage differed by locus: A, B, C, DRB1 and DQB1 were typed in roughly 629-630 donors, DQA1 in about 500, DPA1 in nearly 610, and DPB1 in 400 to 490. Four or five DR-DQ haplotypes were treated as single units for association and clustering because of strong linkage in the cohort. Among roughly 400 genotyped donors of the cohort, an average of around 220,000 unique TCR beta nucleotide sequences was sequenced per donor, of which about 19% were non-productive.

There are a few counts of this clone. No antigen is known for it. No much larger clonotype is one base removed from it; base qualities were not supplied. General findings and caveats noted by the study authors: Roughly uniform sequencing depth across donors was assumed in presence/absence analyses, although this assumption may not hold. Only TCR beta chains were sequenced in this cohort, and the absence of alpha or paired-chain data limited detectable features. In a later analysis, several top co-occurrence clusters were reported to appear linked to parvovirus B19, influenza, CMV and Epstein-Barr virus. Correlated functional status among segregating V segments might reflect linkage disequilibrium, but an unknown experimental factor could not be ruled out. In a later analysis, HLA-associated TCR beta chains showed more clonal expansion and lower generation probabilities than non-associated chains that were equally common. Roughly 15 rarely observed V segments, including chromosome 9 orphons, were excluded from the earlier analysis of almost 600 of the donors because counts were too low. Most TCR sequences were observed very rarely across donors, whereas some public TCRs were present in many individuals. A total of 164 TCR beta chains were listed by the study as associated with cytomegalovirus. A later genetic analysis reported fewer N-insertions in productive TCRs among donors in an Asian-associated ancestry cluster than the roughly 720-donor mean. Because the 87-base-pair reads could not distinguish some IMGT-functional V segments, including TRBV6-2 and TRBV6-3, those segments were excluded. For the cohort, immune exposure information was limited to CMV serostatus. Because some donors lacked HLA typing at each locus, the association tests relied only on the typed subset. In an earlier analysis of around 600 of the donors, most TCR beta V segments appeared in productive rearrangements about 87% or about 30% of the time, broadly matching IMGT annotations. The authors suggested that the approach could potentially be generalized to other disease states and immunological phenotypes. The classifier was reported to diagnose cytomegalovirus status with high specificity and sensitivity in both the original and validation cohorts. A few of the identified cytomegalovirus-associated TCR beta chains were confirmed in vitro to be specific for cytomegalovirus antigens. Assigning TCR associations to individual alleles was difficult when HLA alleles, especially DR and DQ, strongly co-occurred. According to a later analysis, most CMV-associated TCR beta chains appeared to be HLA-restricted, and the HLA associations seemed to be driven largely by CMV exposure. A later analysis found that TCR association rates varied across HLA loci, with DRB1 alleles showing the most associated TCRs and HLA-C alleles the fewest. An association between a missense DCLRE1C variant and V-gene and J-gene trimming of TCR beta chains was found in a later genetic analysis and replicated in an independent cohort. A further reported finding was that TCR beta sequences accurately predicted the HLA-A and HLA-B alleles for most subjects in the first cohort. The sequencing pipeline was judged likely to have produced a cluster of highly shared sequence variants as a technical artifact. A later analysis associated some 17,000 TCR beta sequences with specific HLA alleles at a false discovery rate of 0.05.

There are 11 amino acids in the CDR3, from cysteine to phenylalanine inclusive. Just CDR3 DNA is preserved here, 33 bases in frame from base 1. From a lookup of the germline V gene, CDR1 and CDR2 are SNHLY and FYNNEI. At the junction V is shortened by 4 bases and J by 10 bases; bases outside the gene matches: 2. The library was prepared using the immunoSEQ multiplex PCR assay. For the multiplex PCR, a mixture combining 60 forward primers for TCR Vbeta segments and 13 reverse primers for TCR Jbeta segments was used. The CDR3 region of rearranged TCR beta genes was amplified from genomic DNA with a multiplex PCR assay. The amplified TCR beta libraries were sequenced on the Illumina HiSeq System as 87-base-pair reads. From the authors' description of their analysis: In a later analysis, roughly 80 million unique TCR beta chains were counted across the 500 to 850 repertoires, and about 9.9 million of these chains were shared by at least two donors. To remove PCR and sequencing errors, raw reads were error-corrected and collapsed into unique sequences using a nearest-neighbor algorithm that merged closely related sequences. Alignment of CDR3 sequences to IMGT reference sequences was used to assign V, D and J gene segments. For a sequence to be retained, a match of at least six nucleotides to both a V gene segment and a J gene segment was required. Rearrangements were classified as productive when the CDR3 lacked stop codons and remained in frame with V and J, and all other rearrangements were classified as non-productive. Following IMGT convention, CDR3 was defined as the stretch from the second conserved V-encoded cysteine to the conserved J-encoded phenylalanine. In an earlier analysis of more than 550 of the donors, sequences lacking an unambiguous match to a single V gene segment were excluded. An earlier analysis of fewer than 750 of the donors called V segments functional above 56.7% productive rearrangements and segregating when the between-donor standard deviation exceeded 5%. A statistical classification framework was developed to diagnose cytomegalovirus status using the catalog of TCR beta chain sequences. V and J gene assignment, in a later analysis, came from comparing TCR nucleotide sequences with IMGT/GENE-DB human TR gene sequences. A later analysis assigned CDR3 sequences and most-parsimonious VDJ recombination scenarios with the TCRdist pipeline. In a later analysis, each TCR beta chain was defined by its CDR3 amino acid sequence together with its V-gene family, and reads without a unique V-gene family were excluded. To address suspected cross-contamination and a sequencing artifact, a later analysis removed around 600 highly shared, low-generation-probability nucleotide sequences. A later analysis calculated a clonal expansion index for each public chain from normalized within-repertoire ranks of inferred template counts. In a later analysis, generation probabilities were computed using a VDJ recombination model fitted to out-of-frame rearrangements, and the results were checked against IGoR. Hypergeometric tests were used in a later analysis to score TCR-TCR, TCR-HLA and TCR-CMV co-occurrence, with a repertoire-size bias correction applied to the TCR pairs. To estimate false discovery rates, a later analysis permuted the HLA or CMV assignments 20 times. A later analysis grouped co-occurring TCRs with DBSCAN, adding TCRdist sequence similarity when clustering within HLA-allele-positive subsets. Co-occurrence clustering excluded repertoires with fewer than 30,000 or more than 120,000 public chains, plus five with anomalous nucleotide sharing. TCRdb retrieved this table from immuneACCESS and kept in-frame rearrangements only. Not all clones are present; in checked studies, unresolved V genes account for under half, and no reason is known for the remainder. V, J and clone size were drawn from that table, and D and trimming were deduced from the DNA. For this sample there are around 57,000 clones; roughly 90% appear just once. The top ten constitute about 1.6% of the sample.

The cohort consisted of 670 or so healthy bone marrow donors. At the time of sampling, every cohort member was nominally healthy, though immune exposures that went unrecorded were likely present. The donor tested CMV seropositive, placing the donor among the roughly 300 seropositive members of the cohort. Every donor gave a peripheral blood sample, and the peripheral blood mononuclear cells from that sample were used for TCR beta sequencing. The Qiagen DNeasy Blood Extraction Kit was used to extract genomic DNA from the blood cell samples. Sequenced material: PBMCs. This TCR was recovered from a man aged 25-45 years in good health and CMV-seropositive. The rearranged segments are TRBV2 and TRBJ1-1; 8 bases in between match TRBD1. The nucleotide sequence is TGTGCCAGCAGTGTAGACAGGGGAGCTTTCTTT. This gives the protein CASSVDRGAFF.